This passage covers 22 T cell receptor beta chains from one sample sequenced in a study of control samples from healthy donors and cancer patients. Assay: immunoSEQ multiplex PCR; the TCRdb copy retains only in-frame clones and omits some. The sample contains 100,000 to 150,000 clones, more than 90% of which appear only once. Sequenced input: blood. The receptors originated from a man between 18 and 29 years old in good health.

This clone was detected a few times. The chain carries TRBV15 and TRBJ2-3; D is possibly TRBD1 (6 bases). V lost 5 bases, J lost 7 bases, and 13 bases lay in between. Germline values: CDR1 LNHNV, CDR2 YYDKDF (reference sequence). The CDR3 runs 13 residues. The CDR3 loop is CATSHSDSHTQYF. The CDR3 bases are TGTGCCACCAGCCATTCGGACAGCCATACGCAGTATTTT.

The chain links TRBV18 to TRBJ1-3; 9 positions match TRBD1. Germline lookup yields CDR1 KGHSH and CDR2 LQKENI. This CDR3 is built from 16 residues. The V gene end was trimmed by 3 bases and the J gene end by 3 bases; junction bases not matched to a gene: 6. CDR3 in amino acids: CASSPGQGASGNTIYF. CDR3 DNA sequence: TGTGCCAGCTCACCGGGACAGGGAGCAAGTGGAAACACCATATATTTT.

The V and J genes are TRBV9 and TRBJ1-2; possibly TRBD1 for D (6 bases). With 3 bases removed from V and 3 bases from J, the gap between germline ends came to 9 bases. CDR3 length: 13 amino acids. Germline loops: CDR1 SGDLS, CDR2 YYNGEE. In nucleotides, the CDR3 is TGTGCCAGCAGCGAGGGGGTCGACTATGGCTACACCTTC. Protein product: CASSEGVDYGYTF. Variable domain in full (rest from reference TRBV9 and TRBJ1-2): DSGVTQTPKHLITATGQRVTLRCSPRSGDLSVYWYQQSLDQGLQFLIQYYNGEERAKGNILERFSAQQFPDLHSELNLSSLELGDSALYFCASSEGVDYGYTFGSGTRLTVV.

Only one count was recorded for this clone. The chain links TRBV13 to TRBJ1-3, with TRBD1 identical over 9 bases. The CDR3 totals 18 residues. Germline V gene sequence: CDR1 PRHDT, CDR2 FYEKMQ (reference sequence). J lost 0 bases, V lost 2 bases, and 8 bases had no gene match. The CDR3 DNA is TGTGCCAGCAGCTTATTTGGAACAGGGGGCTCCTCTGGAAACACCATATATTTT. It is translated as CASSLFGTGGSSGNTIYF.

The chain couples TRBV6-6 to TRBJ2-7; TRBD1 aligns across 10 bases. V lost 2 bases and J lost 6; bases outside the gene matches: 7. Germline CDR1 MNHNY, CDR2 SVGAGI (reference sequence). CDR3 length: 15 residues. CDR3 sequence reads: CASSYGTGAPLEQYF. DNA of the CDR3: TGTGCCAGCAGTTACGGGACAGGGGCCCCCCTCGAGCAGTACTTC.

The chain carries TRBV7-9 and TRBJ1-2, with a weak D call TRBD1 (5 bases). From germline, CDR1 is SEHNR and CDR2 FQNEAQ (reference sequence). This CDR3 has 15 amino acids. The V and J ends lost 1 base and 8 bases respectively, with 17 bases between them. DNA of the CDR3: TGTGCCAGCAGCTTAGGGGGCCAAGGGCTGGGAGGCTACACCTTC. This sequence encodes CASSLGGQGLGGYTF.

The table lists this clone with a few counts. J is TRBJ2-2 and V is TRBV5-4, with TRBD2 matching 13 bases. V lost 10 bases and J lost 7; bases outside the gene matches: 10. The CDR3 runs 15 residues. From germline, CDR1 is SGHNT and CDR2 YYREEE (reference sequence). The chain's CDR3 is CAGGLAGAGGGELFF. CDR3 sequence (DNA): TGTGCCGGAGGACTAGCGGGGGCCGGCGGCGGGGAGCTGTTTTTT. The whole variable domain, remainder taken from reference TRBV5-4 and TRBJ2-2, is ETGVTQSPTHLIKTRGQQVTLRCSSQSGHNTVSWYQQALGQGPQFIFQYYREEENGRGNFPPRFSGLQFPNYSSELNVNALELDDSALYLCAGGLAGAGGGELFFGEGSRLTVL.

The chain is built from TRBV20-1 and TRBJ2-1, with D possibly being TRBD2 (6 bases). Trimming left V 1 base short and J 10 bases short, with 8 bases between. The germline V gene has CDR1 DFQATT and CDR2 SNEGSKA (reference sequence). This CDR3 has 11 amino acids. CDR3 in amino acids: CSARGGREQFF. As DNA, the CDR3 is TGCAGTGCTAGAGGGGGGAGGGAGCAGTTCTTC.

The chain links TRBV25-1 to TRBJ2-2, with a weak D call TRBD1 (5 bases). Germline loops: CDR1 MGHDK, CDR2 SYGVNS. The CDR3 consists of 14 residues. V lost 0 bases and J lost 5, with 7 bases in between. The CDR3 spells CASSEYRDTGELFF. In DNA form, the CDR3 reads TGTGCCAGCAGTGAATACAGGGATACCGGGGAGCTGTTTTTT.

The CDR3 bases are TGCGCCAGCAGCCAAGAAAGGACTCAAGAGACCCAGTACTTC. Residues: CASSQERTQETQYF. V usage is TRBV4-1 and J usage is TRBJ2-5; a possible D gene is TRBD2 (5 bases). CDR3 size: 14 residues. Germline V lookup: CDR1 MGHRA, CDR2 YSYEKL. V was pared by 0 bases and J by 2 bases, with 7 bases between.

The rearrangement links TRBV7-9 to TRBJ2-2, with D perhaps matching TRBD1 (6 bases). The CDR3 length is 13 residues. In germline, CDR1 is SEHNR, CDR2 FQNEAQ (reference sequence). V dropped 5 bases and J dropped 8 bases, with 12 bases sitting between them. The CDR3 DNA reads as TGTGCCAGCAGCGGACAGTTGAGAGGGGAGCTGTTTTTT. Amino acid sequence: CASSGQLRGELFF.

CDR3 nucleotides: TGTGCCACCAGCAGACGGGGTGAGGATCAGCCCCAGCATTTT. It codes for CATSRRGEDQPQHF. The rearrangement links TRBV15 to TRBJ1-5; D gene ambiguous. Germline V gives CDR1 LNHNV, CDR2 YYDKDF (reference sequence). This CDR3 is 14 amino acids long. Trimming shortened V by 2 bases and J by 5 bases, and 10 bases separated the two germline ends. The variable domain in full, completed from reference TRBV15 and TRBJ1-5, reads DAMVIQNPRYQVTQFGKPVTLSCSQTLNHNVMYWYQQKSSQAPKLLFHYYDKDFNNEADTPDNFQSRRPNTSFCFLDIRSPGLGDTAMYLCATSRRGEDQPQHFGDGTRLSIL.

The chain is built from TRBV29-1 and TRBJ1-4; D might be TRBD1 (5 bases). CDR3 length: 12 amino acids. V lost 7 bases, J lost 5 bases, and 11 bases lay in between. The germline V gene encodes CDR1 SQVTM and CDR2 ANQGSEA. The CDR3 coding sequence is TGCAGCGCAGGGACGGCGAATGAAAAACTGTTTTTT. It translates to CSAGTANEKLFF.

In DNA, the CDR3 is TGTGCCAGCAGCTCCCCGACAGGGCCTTCCAACACTGAAGCTTTCTTT. This codes for CASSSPTGPSNTEAFF. The gene calls are TRBV3-1 (or the pseudogene TRBV3-2) and TRBJ1-1; TRBD1 matches 7 bases. The junction had 11 bases not matched to a gene; V was cut back by 5 bases and J by 2 bases. Germline-derived CDR1 and CDR2 are LGHDT and YNNKEL (reference sequence). The CDR3 has 16 residues.

This chain connects TRBV5-1 to TRBJ2-3, with no clear D. Trimming stripped 3 bases from V and 3 bases from J, with 14 bases between. The germline CDR1 and CDR2 sequences are SGHRS and YFSETQ. CDR3 length equals 15 residues. The CDR3 bases are TGCGCCAGCAGCTGGTTGGACGCTTCAACAGATACGCAGTATTTT. Translated: CASSWLDASTDTQYF.

A word on this clone: The same CDR3 can be traced to other DNA sequences in this sample. This chain joins TRBV7-9 and TRBJ1-1, with no clear D. V was cut by 3 bases and J by 1 base, with 6 bases left in between. This CDR3 has 13 amino acids. Germline loops: CDR1 SEHNR, CDR2 FQNEAQ (reference sequence). The CDR3: CASSFVENTEAFF. DNA of the CDR3: TGTGCCAGCAGCTTCGTTGAGAACACTGAAGCTTTCTTT.

The rearrangement uses TRBV18 and TRBJ2-3; D not resolved. The CDR3 is 16 amino acids. From germline, CDR1 is KGHSH and CDR2 LQKENI. Trimming left V 0 bases short and J 4 bases short, with 14 bases between. In DNA, the CDR3 is TGTGCCAGCTCACCACCCCTCCGGAGCCGGGCAGATACGCAGTATTTT. Protein product: CASSPPLRSRADTQYF. The full variable domain, in which reference TRBV18 and TRBJ2-3 provide the parts outside the CDR3, is NAGVMQNPRHLVRRRGQEARLRCSPMKGHSHVYWYRQLPEEGLKFMVYLQKENIIDESGMPKERFSAEFPKEGPSILRIQQVVRGDSAAYFCASSPPLRSRADTQYFGPGTRLTVL.

This clone has just one count. The gene calls are TRBV7-3 and TRBJ1-2; D unclear. This CDR3 is built from 13 residues. Trimming removed 4 bases from V and 2 bases from J, with 8 bases in between. CDR1 and CDR2 from the germline V gene are SGHTA and FQGTGA. CDR3 loop: CASSSGVNYGYTF. The CDR3 nucleotides are TGTGCCAGCAGCTCGGGAGTGAACTATGGCTACACCTTC.

As DNA, the CDR3 is TGTGCCAGCAGCATTCCCGACAGCTACGAGCAGTACTTC. The encoded protein is CASSIPDSYEQYF. The V call is TRBV5-4, the J call TRBJ2-7; weak D call: TRBD1 (5 bases). The V end was cut by 4 bases, the J end by 3 bases, with 11 bases between. The germline gives CDR1 SGHNT, CDR2 YYREEE (reference sequence). This CDR3 spans 13 amino acids.

This clone showed up just once. CDR3 sequence (DNA): TGTGCCAGCAGCTTAGATGACGGCCCGGGCCCCCTGGAGAATCAGCCCCAGCATTTT. It specifies CASSLDDGPGPLENQPQHF. This chain uses TRBV7-9 with TRBJ1-5, with D hard to call. Trimming shortened V by 1 base and J by 4 bases, and 23 bases separated the two germline ends. Germline-derived CDR1 and CDR2 are SEHNR and FQNEAQ (reference sequence). This CDR3 is 19 amino acids long.

The V gene is TRBV5-1, the J gene TRBJ2-1; 10 bases are shared with TRBD2. This CDR3 has 16 amino acids. V shed 3 bases and J 9 bases; nucleotides not matched to a gene: 12. The germline V gene has CDR1 SGHRS and CDR2 YFSETQ. This CDR3 reads CASSWGPGLAFIEQFF. The DNA of the CDR3 is TGCGCCAGCAGCTGGGGACCGGGACTAGCGTTCATTGAGCAGTTCTTC.

In its sample, this clone was seen a few times. The V call is TRBV2, the J call TRBJ1-6; D is ambiguous. This CDR3 has 12 residues. Trimming left V 7 bases short and J 12 bases short, with 13 bases between. Per the germline V gene, CDR1 is SNHLY and CDR2 is FYNNEI. The CDR3 DNA follows: TGTGCCAGCAACACGTTAAGGGTACCCCTCCACTTT. Its protein product is CASNTLRVPLHF.